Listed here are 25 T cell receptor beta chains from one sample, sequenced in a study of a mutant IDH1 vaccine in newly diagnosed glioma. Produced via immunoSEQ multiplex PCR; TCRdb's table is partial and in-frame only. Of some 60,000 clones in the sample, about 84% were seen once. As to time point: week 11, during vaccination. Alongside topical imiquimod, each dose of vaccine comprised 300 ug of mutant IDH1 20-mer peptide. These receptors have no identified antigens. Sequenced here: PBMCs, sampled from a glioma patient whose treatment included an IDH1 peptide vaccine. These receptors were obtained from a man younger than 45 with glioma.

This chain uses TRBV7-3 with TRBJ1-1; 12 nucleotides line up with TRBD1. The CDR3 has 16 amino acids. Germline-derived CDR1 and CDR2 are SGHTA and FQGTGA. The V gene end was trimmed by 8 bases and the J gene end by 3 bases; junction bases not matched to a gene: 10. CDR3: CASRGTGGAVDTEAFF. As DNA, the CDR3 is TGTGCCAGCCGGGGGACAGGGGGCGCCGTGGACACTGAAGCTTTCTTT.

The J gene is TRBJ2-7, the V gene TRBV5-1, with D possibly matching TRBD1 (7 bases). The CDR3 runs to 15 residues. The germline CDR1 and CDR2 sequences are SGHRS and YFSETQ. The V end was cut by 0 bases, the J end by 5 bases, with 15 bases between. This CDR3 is CASSLAGGSGDEQYF. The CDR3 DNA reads TGCGCCAGCAGCTTGGCAGGGGGGAGCGGCGACGAGCAGTACTTC.

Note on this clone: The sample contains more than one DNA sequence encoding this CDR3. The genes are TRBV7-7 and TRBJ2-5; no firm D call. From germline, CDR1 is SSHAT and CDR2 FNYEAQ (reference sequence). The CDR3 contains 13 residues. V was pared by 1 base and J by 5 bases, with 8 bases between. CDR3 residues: CASSLDREETQYF. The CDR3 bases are TGTGCCAGCAGCTTAGACCGTGAGGAGACCCAGTACTTC.

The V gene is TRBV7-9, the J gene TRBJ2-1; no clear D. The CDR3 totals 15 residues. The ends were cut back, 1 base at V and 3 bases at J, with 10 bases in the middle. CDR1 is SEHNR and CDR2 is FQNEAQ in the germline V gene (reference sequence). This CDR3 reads CASSLVLPGYNEQFF. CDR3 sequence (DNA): TGTGCCAGCAGCTTAGTCTTGCCAGGCTACAATGAGCAGTTCTTC.

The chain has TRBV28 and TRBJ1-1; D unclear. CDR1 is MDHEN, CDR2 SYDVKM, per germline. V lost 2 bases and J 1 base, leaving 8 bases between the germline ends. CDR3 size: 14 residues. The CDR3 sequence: CASSLDQTNTEAFF. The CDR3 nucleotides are TGTGCCAGCAGTTTAGACCAGACGAACACTGAAGCTTTCTTT.

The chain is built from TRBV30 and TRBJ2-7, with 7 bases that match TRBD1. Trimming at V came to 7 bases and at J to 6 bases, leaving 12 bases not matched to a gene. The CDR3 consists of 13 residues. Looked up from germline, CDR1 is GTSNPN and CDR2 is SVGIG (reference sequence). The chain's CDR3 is CASETGERREQYF. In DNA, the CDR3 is TGTGCCTCGGAAACAGGGGAGAGGCGCGAGCAGTACTTC.

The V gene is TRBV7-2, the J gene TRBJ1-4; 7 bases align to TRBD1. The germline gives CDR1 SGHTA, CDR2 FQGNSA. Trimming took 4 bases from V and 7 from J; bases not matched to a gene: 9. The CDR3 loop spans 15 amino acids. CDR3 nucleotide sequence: TGTGCCAGCAGCTCGGTGACAGGGATGGGTGAAAAACTGTTTTTT. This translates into CASSSVTGMGEKLFF.

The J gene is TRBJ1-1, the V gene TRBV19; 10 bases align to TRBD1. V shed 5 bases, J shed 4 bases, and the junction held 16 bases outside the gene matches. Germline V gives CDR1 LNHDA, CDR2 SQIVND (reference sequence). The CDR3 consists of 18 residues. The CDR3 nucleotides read TGTGCCAGTAGTGCCAAGACAGGGGGCGTTTTATCCGGCACTGAAGCTTTCTTT. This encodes CASSAKTGGVLSGTEAFF.

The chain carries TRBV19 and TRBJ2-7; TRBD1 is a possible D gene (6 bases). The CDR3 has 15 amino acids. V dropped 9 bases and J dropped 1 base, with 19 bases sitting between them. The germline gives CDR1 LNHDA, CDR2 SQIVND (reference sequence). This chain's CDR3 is CASTRDIGGSYEQYF. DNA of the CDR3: TGTGCCAGCACCAGGGACATCGGAGGATCCTACGAGCAGTACTTC.

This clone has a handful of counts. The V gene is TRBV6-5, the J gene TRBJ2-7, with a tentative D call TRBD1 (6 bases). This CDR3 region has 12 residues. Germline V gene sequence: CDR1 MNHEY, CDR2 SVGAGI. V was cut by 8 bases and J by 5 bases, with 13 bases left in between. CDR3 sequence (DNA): TGTGCCAGCCATACAGGGTTCAACGAGCAGTACTTC. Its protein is CASHTGFNEQYF.

The CDR3 loop reads CASRRGGRGTDTQYF. In DNA, the CDR3 is TGTGCCAGCAGGCGGGGGGGCCGTGGCACAGATACGCAGTATTTT. The genes are TRBV6-5 and TRBJ2-3, with TRBD2 identical over 9 bases. The CDR3 has 15 amino acids. Germline CDR1 and CDR2: MNHEY and SVGAGI. Trimming cost V 6 bases and J 1 base; bases outside gene matches: 5.

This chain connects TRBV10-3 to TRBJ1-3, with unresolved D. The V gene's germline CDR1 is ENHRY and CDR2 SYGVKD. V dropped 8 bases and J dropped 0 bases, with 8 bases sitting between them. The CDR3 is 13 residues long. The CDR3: CAIGETSGNTIYF. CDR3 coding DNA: TGTGCCATCGGGGAAACCTCTGGAAACACCATATATTTT.

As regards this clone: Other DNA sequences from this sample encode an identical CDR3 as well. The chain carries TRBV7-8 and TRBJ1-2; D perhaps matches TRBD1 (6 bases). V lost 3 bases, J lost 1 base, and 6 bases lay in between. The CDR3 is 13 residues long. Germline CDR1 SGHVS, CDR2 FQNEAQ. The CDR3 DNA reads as TGTGCCAGCAGCTTGGACAGTAACTATGGCTACACCTTC. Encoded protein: CASSLDSNYGYTF.

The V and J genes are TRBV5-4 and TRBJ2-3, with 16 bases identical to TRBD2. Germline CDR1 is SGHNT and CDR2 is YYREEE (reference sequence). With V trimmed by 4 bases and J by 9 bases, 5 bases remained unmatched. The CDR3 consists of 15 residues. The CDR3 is CASSPGTSGGGTQYF. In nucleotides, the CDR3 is TGTGCCAGCAGCCCCGGGACTAGCGGGGGGGGGACGCAGTATTTT. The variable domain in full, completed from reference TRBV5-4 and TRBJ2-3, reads ETGVTQSPTHLIKTRGQQVTLRCSSQSGHNTVSWYQQALGQGPQFIFQYYREEENGRGNFPPRFSGLQFPNYSSELNVNALELDDSALYLCASSPGTSGGGTQYFGPGTRLTVL.

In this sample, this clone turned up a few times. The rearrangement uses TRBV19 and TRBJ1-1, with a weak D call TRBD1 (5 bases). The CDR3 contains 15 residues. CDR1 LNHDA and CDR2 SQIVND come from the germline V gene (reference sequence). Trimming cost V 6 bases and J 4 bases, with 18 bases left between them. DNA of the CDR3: TGTGCCAGTAGCCTAAGTCAGGGAGGGTCCACTGAAGCTTTCTTT. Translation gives CASSLSQGGSTEAFF.

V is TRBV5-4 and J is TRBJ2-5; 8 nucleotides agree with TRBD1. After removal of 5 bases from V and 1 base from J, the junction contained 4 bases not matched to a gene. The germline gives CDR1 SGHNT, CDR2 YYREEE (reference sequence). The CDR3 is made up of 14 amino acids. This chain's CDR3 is CASSSTGGQETQYF. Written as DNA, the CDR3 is TGTGCCAGCAGTTCAACAGGGGGCCAAGAGACCCAGTACTTC.

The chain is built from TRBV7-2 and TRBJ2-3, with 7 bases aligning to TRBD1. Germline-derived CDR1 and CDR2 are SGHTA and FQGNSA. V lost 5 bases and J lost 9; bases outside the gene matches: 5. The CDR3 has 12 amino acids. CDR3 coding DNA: TGTGCCAGCAGCCCTCCCAGGGGGACGCAGTATTTT. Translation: CASSPPRGTQYF.

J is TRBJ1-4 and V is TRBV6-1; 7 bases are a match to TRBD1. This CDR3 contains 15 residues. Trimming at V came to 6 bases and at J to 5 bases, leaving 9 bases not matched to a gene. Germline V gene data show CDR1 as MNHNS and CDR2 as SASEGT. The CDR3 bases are TGTGCCAGCAGATTAACGGACAGGAGCAATGAAAAACTGTTTTTT. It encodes CASRLTDRSNEKLFF.

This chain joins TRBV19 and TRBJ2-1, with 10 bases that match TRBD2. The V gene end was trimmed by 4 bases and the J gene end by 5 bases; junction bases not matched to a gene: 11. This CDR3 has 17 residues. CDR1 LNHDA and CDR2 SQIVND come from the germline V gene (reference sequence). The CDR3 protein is CASSKGSTSGLNNEQFF. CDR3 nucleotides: TGTGCCAGTAGTAAGGGATCGACTAGCGGGCTCAACAATGAGCAGTTCTTC.

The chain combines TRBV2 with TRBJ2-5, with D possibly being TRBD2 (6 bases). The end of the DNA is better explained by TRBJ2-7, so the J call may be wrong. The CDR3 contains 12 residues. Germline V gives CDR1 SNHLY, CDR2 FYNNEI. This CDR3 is CASRPLAYEQYF. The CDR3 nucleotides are TGTGCCAGCAGACCTCTAGCGTACGAGCAGTACTTC.

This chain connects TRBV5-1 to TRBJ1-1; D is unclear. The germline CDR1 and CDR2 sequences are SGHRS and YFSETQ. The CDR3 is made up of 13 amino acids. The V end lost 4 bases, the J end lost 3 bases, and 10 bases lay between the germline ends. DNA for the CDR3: TGCGCCAGCAGCCGCAGGACGGACACTGAAGCTTTCTTT. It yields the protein CASSRRTDTEAFF.

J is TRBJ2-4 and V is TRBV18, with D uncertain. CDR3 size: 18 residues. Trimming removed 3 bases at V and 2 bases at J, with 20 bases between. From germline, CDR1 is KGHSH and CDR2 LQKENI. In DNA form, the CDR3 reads TGTGCCAGCTCACCGTCCGGGCCCCCCCACGGGCCCAAAAACATTCAGTACTTC. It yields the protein CASSPSGPPHGPKNIQYF.

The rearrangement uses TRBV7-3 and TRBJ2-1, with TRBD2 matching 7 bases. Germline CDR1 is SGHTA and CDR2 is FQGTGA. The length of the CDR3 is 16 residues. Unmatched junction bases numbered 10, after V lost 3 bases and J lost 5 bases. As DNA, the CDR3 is TGTGCCAGCAGCTTTTCTAGCGGTGCAATCCACAATGAGCAGTTCTTC. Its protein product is CASSFSSGAIHNEQFF.

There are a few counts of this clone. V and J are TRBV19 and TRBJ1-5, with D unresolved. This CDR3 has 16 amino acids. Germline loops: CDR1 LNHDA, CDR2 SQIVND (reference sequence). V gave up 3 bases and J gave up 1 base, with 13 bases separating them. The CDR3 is CASSMRGRTSNQPQHF. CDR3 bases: TGTGCCAGTAGTATGCGAGGGCGGACGAGCAATCAGCCCCAGCATTTT.

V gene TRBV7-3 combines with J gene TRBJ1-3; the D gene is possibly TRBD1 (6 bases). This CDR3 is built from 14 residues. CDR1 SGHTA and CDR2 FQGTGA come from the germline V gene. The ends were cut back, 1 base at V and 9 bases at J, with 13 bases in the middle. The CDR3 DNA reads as TGTGCCAGCAGCTTAAACCTAGGGGGGAGCACCATATATTTT. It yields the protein CASSLNLGGSTIYF.